This T cell receptor beta chain was captured in a study of early T cells in non-severe SARS-CoV-2 infection. The protocol attached unique molecular identifiers to individual cDNA molecules. MiXCR was run by TCRdb on the 5' RACE reads, yielding one entry per CDR3 protein. The table has roughly 76,000 distinct CDR3 sequences, 9% to 15% seen once; the top ten hold 3.5% to 5%. This clonotype turned up a few times. Its antigen is not identified. Germline V gene data show CDR1 as SNHLY and CDR2 as FYNNEI. V shed 10 bases and J shed 4 bases, with 16 bases lying between them. There are 13 residues in the CDR3. Study findings and constraints: VDJdb matching favored anti-spike CD8 responses, missing private and CD4 specificities.

The chain combines TRBV2 with TRBJ1-2, with D possibly matching TRBD1 (6 bases). Sequencing was done on a sample of whole blood. This TCR was sampled from an adult who was a healthcare worker with PCR-confirmed SARS-CoV-2 infection or an uninfected control (not recorded which). The CDR3 is CATYEQGSYGYTF. DNA of the CDR3: TGTGCCACCTATGAACAGGGTAGCTATGGCTACACCTTC.